Below, 2 T cell receptor beta chains from the same sample are listed, as sequenced in a study of T cell responses to AZD1222 COVID-19 vaccine. Using immunoSEQ multiplex PCR, the repertoire was profiled, and TCRdb retains in-frame clones only, with some absent. This table holds 150,000 to 250,000 clones, approximately 93% found once. The sequences come from peripheral blood, collected 28 days after the second AZD1222 dose. The receptor source for this set is an adult who received the AZD1222 COVID-19 vaccine.

The genes are TRBV12-3 or TRBV12-4 and TRBJ1-1, with TRBD1 matching 8 bases. V shed 1 base and J 8 bases; nucleotides not matched to a gene: 3. The CDR3 length is 13 residues. CDR3 in DNA: TGTGCCAGCAGTTTAGGGGACAGGCTGGAAGCTTTCTTT. This gives the protein CASSLGDRLEAFF.

The chain uses TRBV12-3 or TRBV12-4 and TRBJ2-1; D gene unclear. Deletions cut 3 bases from V and 9 bases from J, with 9 bases between. This CDR3 comprises 12 residues. CDR3 sequence: CASSLWDFEQFF. The DNA of the CDR3 is TGTGCCAGCAGTTTGTGGGATTTTGAGCAGTTCTTC.